These 28 T cell receptor beta chains originate from one sample sequenced in a study of early T cells in non-severe SARS-CoV-2 infection. TCRdb re-called the 5' RACE reads with MiXCR, one entry per CDR3 protein. The sample has tens of thousands of distinct CDR3 sequences, around 17% seen once; the top ten hold about 5%. The sequences come from whole blood, collected at baseline. These receptors all come from an adult who was a healthcare worker with PCR-confirmed SARS-CoV-2 infection or an uninfected control (not recorded which).

The chain employs TRBV12-3 or TRBV12-4 and TRBJ1-5, with TRBD1 as a possible D gene (5 bases). The CDR3 consists of 14 residues. V shed 6 bases and J shed 3 bases, with 12 bases lying between them. The CDR3 loop is CASSSTGANQPQHF. Here the CDR3 DNA reads TGTGCCAGCAGCAGTACCGGGGCCAATCAGCCCCAGCATTTT.

The V gene is TRBV7-8, the J gene TRBJ2-7; 8 nucleotides agree with TRBD1. This CDR3 has 18 residues. The germline V gene has CDR1 SGHVS and CDR2 FQNEAQ. V lost 5 bases to trimming and J lost 0 bases; unmatched junction nucleotides: 15. The CDR3 coding sequence is TGTGCCAGCAGCCTCAGCACGAAGGGACAGGCTAGCTCCTACGAGCAGTACTTC. Translating gives CASSLSTKGQASSYEQYF.

CDR3 sequence: CASSQVGTSGGNEQFF. DNA of the CDR3: TGTGCCAGCAGCCAAGTCGGGACTAGCGGGGGCAATGAGCAGTTCTTC. The J gene is TRBJ2-1, the V gene TRBV4-2; 14 bases are shared with TRBD2. Germline V lookup: CDR1 LGHNA, CDR2 YNFKEQ. V gave up 1 base and J gave up 6 bases; unmatched junction bases: 2. The CDR3 has 16 residues.

The chain recombines TRBV10-3 with TRBJ2-5; perhaps TRBD1 as D (6 bases). V lost 6 bases, J lost 1 base, and 9 bases lay in between. CDR1 is ENHRY and CDR2 is SYGVKD in the germline V gene. CDR3 length equals 13 residues. The CDR3, as DNA: TGTGCCATCAGAAAGACAGGCCAAGAGACCCAGTACTTC. Protein sequence: CAIRKTGQETQYF.

V is TRBV19 and J is TRBJ2-1; D call uncertain. Between the trimmed V and J ends, which lost 7 bases and 8 bases, there was a span of 15 bases. CDR1 and CDR2 (germline): LNHDA, SQIVND (reference sequence). The CDR3 has 13 amino acids. Here the CDR3 reads CASKTGVPDEQFF. CDR3 coding DNA: TGTGCCAGTAAGACTGGGGTTCCGGATGAGCAGTTCTTC.

The chain employs TRBV2 and TRBJ2-7; D uncertain. The CDR3 has 14 residues. Germline values: CDR1 SNHLY, CDR2 FYNNEI. V was shortened by 2 bases and J by 6 bases, with 14 bases between the two germline ends. The CDR3 here is CASSETGQAGEQYF. CDR3 in DNA: TGTGCCAGCAGTGAAACGGGTCAGGCTGGCGAGCAGTACTTC.

This clonotype was recorded a few times. This CDR3 is CASSNFYEQYF. CDR3 coding DNA: TGTGCCAGCAGCAACTTCTACGAGCAGTACTTC. The rearrangement joins TRBV12-3 or TRBV12-4 to TRBJ2-7; D remains unclear. There are 11 residues in the CDR3. Deletions cut 6 bases from V and 3 bases from J, with 6 bases between.

This chain connects TRBV27 to TRBJ1-2, with a tentative D call TRBD1 (6 bases). The CDR3 runs to 13 residues. Germline assignment: CDR1 MNHEY and CDR2 SMNVEV (reference sequence). Trimming cost V 4 bases and J 8 bases, with 14 bases left between them. The CDR3 DNA reads TGTGCCAGCAGTTCCGGGGGGCTCGTCGGCTACACCTTC. It is translated as CASSSGGLVGYTF.

This clonotype was seen a few times. V usage is TRBV6-5 and J usage is TRBJ1-6; D possibly corresponds to TRBD1 (5 bases). CDR1 and CDR2 from the germline V gene are MNHEY and SVGAGI. V was shortened by 2 bases and J by 8 bases, with 13 bases between the two germline ends. CDR3 length: 15 amino acids. The CDR3 region is CASSYNSGGDSPLHF. The DNA of the CDR3 is TGTGCCAGCAGTTACAACAGTGGGGGGGATTCACCCCTCCACTTT.

In its sample, this clonotype was seen a few times. The chain has TRBV20-1 and TRBJ2-1; D unresolved. V shed 0 bases and J shed 4 bases, with 7 bases lying between them. The CDR3 loop spans 13 amino acids. The germline V gene encodes CDR1 DFQATT and CDR2 SNEGSKA (reference sequence). Here the CDR3 reads CSARDSPYNEQFF. CDR3 nucleotides: TGCAGTGCTAGAGACTCCCCATACAATGAGCAGTTCTTC.

V usage is TRBV4-1 and J usage is TRBJ1-1; D call uncertain. The CDR3 is 11 residues long. V lost 1 base to trimming and J lost 11 bases, with 8 bases between them. CDR1 is MGHRA and CDR2 is YSYEKL in the germline V gene. Written as DNA, the CDR3 is TGCGCCAGCAGCCAAGGGTCGGTGGCTTTCTTT. It specifies CASSQGSVAFF.

The table lists this clonotype with many counts. The chain recombines TRBV12-3 or TRBV12-4 with TRBJ2-5; D might be TRBD2 (6 bases). Deletions cut 7 bases from V and 5 bases from J, with 14 bases between. The CDR3 contains 13 residues. CDR3 loop: CASTRSGVETQYF. The CDR3 DNA reads as TGTGCCAGCACCCGCTCGGGGGTGGAGACCCAGTACTTC.

The V gene is TRBV11-3, the J gene TRBJ2-3; D unresolved. CDR3 size: 13 residues. V shed 1 base and J shed 8 bases, with 10 bases lying between them. Germline CDR1 and CDR2: SGHNT and YENEEA. The CDR3 region has the DNA TGTGCCAGCAGCTTAGGGGGTTCGGCTACGCAGTATTTT. Translating it yields CASSLGGSATQYF.

The V gene is TRBV7-6, the J gene TRBJ2-1; D might be TRBD2 (5 bases). The ends were cut back, 5 bases at V and 0 bases at J, with 14 bases in the middle. Per the germline V gene, CDR1 is SGHVS and CDR2 is FNYEAQ. The CDR3 runs to 16 residues. The CDR3 region has the DNA TGTGCCAGCAGCCCGAGGACGGGAAGCTCCTACAATGAGCAGTTCTTC. Amino acids: CASSPRTGSSYNEQFF.

This clonotype was picked up many times. The chain couples TRBV7-9 to TRBJ1-6; D may be TRBD1 (5 bases). V gave up 6 bases and J gave up 8 bases, with 14 bases separating them. The CDR3 loop spans 14 amino acids. CDR1 and CDR2 from the germline V gene are SEHNR and FQNEAQ (reference sequence). Here the CDR3 reads CASSRDRSYSPLHF. In nucleotides, the CDR3 is TGTGCCAGCAGTCGGGACCGAAGCTATTCACCCCTCCACTTT.

There are a few counts of this clonotype. The chain employs TRBV6-4 and TRBJ2-3; 7 bases match TRBD2. The germline CDR1 and CDR2 sequences are MRHNA and SNTAGT. The CDR3 runs 15 residues. V was pared by 0 bases and J by 3 bases, with 3 bases of the junction left unmatched. CDR3 sequence: CASSDSAGDTDTQYF. The CDR3 coding sequence is TGTGCCAGCAGTGACTCGGCGGGGGATACAGATACGCAGTATTTT.

This clonotype turned up a few times. CDR3 region: CSATGARNYGYTF. The CDR3 DNA is TGCAGTGCGACGGGGGCGAGAAACTATGGCTACACCTTC. The chain combines TRBV20-1 with TRBJ1-2, with D possibly matching TRBD1 (6 bases). Between the trimmed V and J ends, which lost 6 bases and 2 bases, there was a span of 13 bases. The CDR3 runs to 13 residues. Germline values: CDR1 DFQATT, CDR2 SNEGSKA (reference sequence).

CDR3 coding DNA: TGTGCCAGCAGCTTTACAAATGACTACGAGCAGTACTTC. Protein sequence: CASSFTNDYEQYF. This chain connects TRBV7-2 to TRBJ2-7; no reliable D call. From germline, CDR1 is SGHTA and CDR2 FQGNSA. The CDR3 is made up of 13 amino acids. The V gene lost 3 bases and the J gene lost 3 bases, with 9 bases spanning the gap.

The chain couples TRBV13 to TRBJ2-5; D is undetermined. The V gene lost 0 bases and the J gene lost 2 bases, with 7 bases spanning the gap. In germline, CDR1 is PRHDT, CDR2 FYEKMQ (reference sequence). This CDR3 is built from 14 residues. The CDR3 here is CASSLGSQQETQYF. The DNA of the CDR3 is TGTGCCAGCAGCTTAGGAAGTCAGCAAGAGACCCAGTACTTC.

J is TRBJ1-1 and V is TRBV21-1. TRBV21-1 is reported as a pseudogene. The CDR3 has 13 residues. The CDR3 protein is CASSLVRGYEAFF. The DNA for the CDR3 is TGTGCCAGCAGCCTCGTACGGGGTTATGAAGCTTTCTTT.

The V gene is TRBV14, the J gene TRBJ2-7; 10 bases are shared with TRBD1. CDR3 length: 14 residues. The germline CDR1 and CDR2 sequences are SGHDN and FVKESK. Losses at the gene ends were 2 bases for V and 5 bases for J; bases not matched to a gene: 3. The chain's CDR3 is CASSQRDRGNEQYF. CDR3 nucleotides: TGTGCCAGCAGCCAACGGGACAGGGGCAACGAGCAGTACTTC.

This clonotype was recorded many times. The rearrangement uses TRBV7-2 and TRBJ2-1; D ambiguous. This CDR3 comprises 13 residues. The germline gives CDR1 SGHTA, CDR2 FQGNSA. Trimming cost V 3 bases and J 15 bases, with 18 bases left between them. Here the CDR3 DNA reads TGTGCCAGCAGCTTCTACCTGACTGTGGTACGGTTCTTC. This codes for CASSFYLTVVRFF.

This clonotype was seen at least ten times. The genes are TRBV27 and TRBJ2-1; 8 nucleotides match TRBD2. CDR3 length equals 15 residues. Germline values: CDR1 MNHEY, CDR2 SMNVEV (reference sequence). Trimming removed 5 bases from V and 9 bases from J; junction bases left unmatched: 12. CDR3 in amino acids: CASSPVAGSPSEQFF. CDR3 nucleotide sequence: TGTGCCAGCAGTCCCGTAGCGGGATCCCCCAGTGAGCAGTTCTTC.

This sequence joins TRBV27 and TRBJ2-3; D is unclear. Germline CDR1 is MNHEY and CDR2 is SMNVEV (reference sequence). CDR3 length: 15 residues. The ends were cut back, 5 bases at V and 5 bases at J, with 17 bases in the middle. CDR3 in amino acids: CASSRWASLGDTQYF. As DNA, the CDR3 is TGTGCCAGCAGTCGCTGGGCTTCACTTGGAGATACGCAGTATTTT.

V and J are TRBV3-1 and TRBJ2-7; possibly TRBD1 or TRBD2 for D (5 bases each). Germline CDR1 is LGHDT and CDR2 is YNNKEL (reference sequence). CDR3 length equals 14 residues. V was shortened by 3 bases and J by 2 bases, with 11 bases between the two germline ends. The CDR3 loop reads CASSHSEGPYEQYF. The CDR3 region has the DNA TGTGCCAGCAGCCATTCTGAGGGGCCCTACGAGCAGTACTTC.

V usage is TRBV20-1 and J usage is TRBJ2-3, with no clear D. CDR3 length: 14 residues. The V end was cut by 5 bases, the J end by 3 bases, with 15 bases between. Germline V CDR1 and CDR2: DFQATT, SNEGSKA (reference sequence). CDR3 residues: CSAGTTPWTDTQYF. CDR3 DNA sequence: TGCAGTGCTGGAACCACTCCCTGGACAGATACGCAGTATTTT.

This clonotype was seen a handful of times. The chain links TRBV7-2 to TRBJ2-7, with D perhaps matching TRBD2 (5 bases). V was pared by 1 base and J by 3 bases, with 7 bases between. The CDR3 totals 13 residues. CDR1 is SGHTA and CDR2 is FQGNSA in the germline V gene. The CDR3 DNA follows: TGTGCCAGCAGCTTAGAAACTAGCTACGAGCAGTACTTC. Encoded protein: CASSLETSYEQYF. Full variable domain (rest looked up from reference TRBV7-2 and TRBJ2-7): GAGVSQSPSNKVTEKGKDVELRCDPISGHTALYWYRQSLGQGLEFLIYFQGNSAPDKSGLPSDRFSAERTGGSVSTLTIQRTQQEDSAVYLCASSLETSYEQYFGPGTRLTVT.

This CDR3 reads CASSLTPPGYQETQYF. In nucleotides, the CDR3 is TGTGCCAGCAGCCTAACACCGCCGGGGTACCAAGAGACCCAGTACTTC. The chain employs TRBV7-9 and TRBJ2-5; tentatively, D is TRBD2 (5 bases). Germline CDR1 is SEHNR and CDR2 is FQNEAQ (reference sequence). CDR3 length: 16 residues. The V end was cut by 5 bases, the J end by 0 bases, with 16 bases between.